This TCR beta chain was documented in a study of CD8 T cells in ankylosing spondylitis (dated by TCRdb to the late 2010s). Broadly, across the study: The study profiled T cell receptor beta repertoires in healthy donors and ankylosing spondylitis patients to find disease-linked TCR variants. Samples of peripheral blood were taken, and for ankylosing spondylitis patients, synovial fluid was collected as well. The full study cohort was made up of about two dozen ankylosing spondylitis patients and around 100 healthy donors. The paper as a whole reports these results and caveats: A CD8+ phenotype was shown by the disease-linked clones, which were found at relatively low frequencies in peripheral blood. Some motif variants were previously reported in synovial fluid and blood of reactive arthritis patients, suggesting common disease-initiation mechanisms. Significant enrichment of the disease-linked clones was reported in matched synovial fluid samples from ankylosing spondylitis patients. Blood from ankylosing spondylitis patients appeared to be characterized by a TCR beta motif composed of eight highly homologous amino acid variants.

V was cut back by 3 bases and J by 1 base, leaving a gap of 13 bases between them. From cysteine to phenylalanine, the CDR3 is 16 amino acids long. The CDR3 DNA has 48 bases and is translated from base 1. Taken from the germline V gene, the CDR1 and CDR2 loops are SGHTA and FQGNSA. This clonotype was counted many times. The antigen it recognizes is unknown. Base qualities were left out, and no much larger clone turns up one base away. Instrument on record: Illumina HiSeq 2500. Quantitative 5'-RACE with molecular barcodes was the method used to prepare the TCR beta libraries. In the authors' own workflow: Disease-linked TCR variants were identified with a new computational method built on a probabilistic model of VDJ rearrangement. TCRdb reanalyzed the raw reads on its own, using fastp at Q25 for trimming and MiXCR for clone calling, and kept in-frame beta chains. CDR3 protein sequences are deduplicated, and each keeps its most common genes and DNA. V and J calls and clone size were set by TCRdb, not the authors. The sample table records 85,000 to 100,000 distinct CDR3 sequences; over 6.5% of these occur just once. The ten largest clones take up 9.9% of the sample.

The TCR was taken from a male donor with ankylosing spondylitis or in good health (not recorded which). The sample was blood, either unsorted or a sorted T cell fraction (not recorded which). The receptor chain draws on TRBV7-2 and TRBJ1-3, with the D gene uncertain. The CDR3 corresponds to CASSFPGLTSGNTIYF. The nucleotide sequence reads as follows: TGTGCCAGCAGCTTTCCCGGACTGACGTCTGGAAACACCATATATTTT.